These T cell receptor beta chains were read from a single sample in a study of naive and memory T cell subsets. Each CDR3 protein gets one entry after TCRdb re-called the 5' RACE reads with MiXCR. The sample includes about 48,000 distinct CDR3 sequences, over 3.5% of them seen just once. The receptors derive from a female donor in good health. CDR3s include the opening cysteine and the closing phenylalanine or tryptophan. D genes are given only for firm matches. Clone size is stated in some rows and not others, as once, few, many or a class when expanded.

D gene	clone size	V gene	J gene	CDR3 protein	CDR3 DNA
TRBD1	few	TRBV18	TRBJ2-7	CASSPKGPGGSYEQYF	TGTGCCAGCTCACCAAAGGGGCCAGGGGGTTCCTACGAGCAGTACTTC
TRBD1	few	TRBV29-1	TRBJ2-3	CSVQGQVYTDTQYF	TGCAGCGTTCAGGGACAGGTTTACACAGATACGCAGTATTTT
-	many	TRBV24-1	TRBJ1-5	CATSDRTGSREPYSNQPQHF	TGTGCCACCAGTGATCGCACCGGGTCCAGAGAGCCTTATAGCAATCAGCCCCAGCATTTT
-	many	TRBV12-3/TRBV12-4	TRBJ1-5	CASSLRGNQPQHF	TGTGCCAGCAGTTTGAGGGGAAATCAGCCCCAGCATTTT
TRBD2	many	TRBV7-9	TRBJ2-7	CASSLGKPWTSGRTGHEQYF	TGTGCCAGCAGCTTAGGAAAGCCGTGGACTAGCGGGAGGACAGGGCACGAGCAGTACTTC
TRBD1	many	TRBV10-3	TRBJ2-5	CAIGGGQAVETQYF	TGTGCCATCGGAGGTGGACAGGCTGTGGAGACCCAGTACTTC
-	many	TRBV5-8	TRBJ1-1	CASSLDSTWVWNTEAFF	TGTGCCAGCAGCTTGGATTCGACGTGGGTATGGAACACTGAAGCTTTCTTT
-	many	TRBV7-9	TRBJ1-4	CASGGRQEKLFF	TGTGCCAGCGGCGGAAGACAGGAAAAACTGTTTTTT
TRBD1	-	TRBV27	TRBJ2-7	CASSPGQGEAYEQYF	TGTGCCAGCAGCCCGGGACAGGGGGAAGCCTACGAGCAGTACTTC
-	many	TRBV29-1	TRBJ1-5	CSVVVGGGGNQPQHF	TGCAGCGTCGTCGTCGGGGGCGGAGGCAATCAGCCCCAGCATTTT
TRBD1	few	TRBV13	TRBJ1-2	CASSPRTGRSYGDTF	TGTGCCAGCAGCCCCCGGACAGGGAGATCTTATGGCGACACCTTC
TRBD2	many	TRBV3-1	TRBJ2-7	CASSQGMGGEAAYEQYF	TGTGCCAGCAGCCAAGGAATGGGGGGGGAGGCCGCCTACGAGCAGTACTTC
-	many	TRBV29-1	TRBJ1-5	CSVGMGLGEPQHF	TGCAGCGTTGGGATGGGCCTCGGCGAGCCCCAGCATTTT